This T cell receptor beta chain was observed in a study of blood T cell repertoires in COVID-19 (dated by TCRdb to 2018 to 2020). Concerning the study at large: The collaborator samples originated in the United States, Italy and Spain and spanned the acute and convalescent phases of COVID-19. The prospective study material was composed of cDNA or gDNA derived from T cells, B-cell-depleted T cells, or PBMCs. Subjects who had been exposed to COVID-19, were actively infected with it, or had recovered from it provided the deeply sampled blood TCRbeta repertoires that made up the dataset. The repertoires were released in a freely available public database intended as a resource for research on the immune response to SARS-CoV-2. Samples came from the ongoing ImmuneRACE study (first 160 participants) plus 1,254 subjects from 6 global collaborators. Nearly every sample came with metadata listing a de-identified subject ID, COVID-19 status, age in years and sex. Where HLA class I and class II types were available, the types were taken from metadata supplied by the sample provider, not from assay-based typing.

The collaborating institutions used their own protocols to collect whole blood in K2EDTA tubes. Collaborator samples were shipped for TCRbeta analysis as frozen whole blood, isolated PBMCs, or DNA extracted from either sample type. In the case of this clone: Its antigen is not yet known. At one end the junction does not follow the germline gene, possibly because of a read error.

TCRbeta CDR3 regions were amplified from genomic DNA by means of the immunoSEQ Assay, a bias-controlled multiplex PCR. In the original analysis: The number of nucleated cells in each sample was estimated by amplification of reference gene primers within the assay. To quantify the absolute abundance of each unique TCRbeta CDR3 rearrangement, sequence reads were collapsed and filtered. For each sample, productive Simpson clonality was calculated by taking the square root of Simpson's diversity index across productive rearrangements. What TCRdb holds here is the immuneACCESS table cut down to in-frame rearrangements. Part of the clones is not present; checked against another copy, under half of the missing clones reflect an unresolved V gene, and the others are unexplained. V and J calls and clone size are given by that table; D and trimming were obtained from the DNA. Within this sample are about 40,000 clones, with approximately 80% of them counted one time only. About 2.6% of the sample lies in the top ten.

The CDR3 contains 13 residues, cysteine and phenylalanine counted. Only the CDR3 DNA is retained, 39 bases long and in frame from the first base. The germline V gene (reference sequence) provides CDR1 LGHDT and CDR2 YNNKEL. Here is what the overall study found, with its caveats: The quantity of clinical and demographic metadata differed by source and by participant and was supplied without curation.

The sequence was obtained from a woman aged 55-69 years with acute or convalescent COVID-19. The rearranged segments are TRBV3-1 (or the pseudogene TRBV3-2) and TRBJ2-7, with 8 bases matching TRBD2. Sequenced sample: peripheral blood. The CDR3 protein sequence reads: CASRQAGAYEQYF. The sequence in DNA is TGTGCCAGCAGACAAGCGGGAGCCTACGAGCAGTACTTC.